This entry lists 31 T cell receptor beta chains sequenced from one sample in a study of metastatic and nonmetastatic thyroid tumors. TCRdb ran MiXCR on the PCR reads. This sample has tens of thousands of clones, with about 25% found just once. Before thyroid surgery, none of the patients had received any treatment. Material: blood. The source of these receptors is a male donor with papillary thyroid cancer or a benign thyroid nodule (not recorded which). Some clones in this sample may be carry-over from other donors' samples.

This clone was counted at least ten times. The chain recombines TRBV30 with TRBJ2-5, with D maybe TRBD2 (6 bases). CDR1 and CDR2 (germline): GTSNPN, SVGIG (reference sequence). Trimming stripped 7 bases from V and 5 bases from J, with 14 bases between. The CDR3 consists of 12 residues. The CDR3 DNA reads TGTGCCTCGAAGGGACTCGGGGAGACCCAGTACTTC. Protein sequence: CASKGLGETQYF. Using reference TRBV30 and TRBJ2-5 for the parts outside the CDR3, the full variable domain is SQTIHQWPATLVQPVGSPLSLECTVEGTSNPNLYWYRQAAGRGLQLLFYSVGIGQISSEVPQNLSASRPQDRQFILSSKKLLLSDSGFYLCASKGLGETQYFGPGTRLLVL.

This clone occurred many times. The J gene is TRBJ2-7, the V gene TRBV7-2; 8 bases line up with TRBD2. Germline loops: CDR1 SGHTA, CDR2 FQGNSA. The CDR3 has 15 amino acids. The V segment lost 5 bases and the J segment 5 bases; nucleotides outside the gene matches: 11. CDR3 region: CASSPRGGRFNEQYF. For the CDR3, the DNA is TGTGCCAGCAGCCCCAGGGGCGGGAGGTTCAACGAGCAGTACTTC.

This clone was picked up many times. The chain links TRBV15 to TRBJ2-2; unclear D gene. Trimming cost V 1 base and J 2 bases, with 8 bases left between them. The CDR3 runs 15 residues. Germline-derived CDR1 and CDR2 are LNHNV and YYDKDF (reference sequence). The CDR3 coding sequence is TGTGCCACCAGCAGAGCCGTAATAAACACCGGGGAGCTGTTTTTT. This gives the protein CATSRAVINTGELFF.

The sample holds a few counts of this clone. The CDR3 loop reads CASSLSHPTGTDQPQHF. The CDR3 bases are TGTGCCAGCAGTTTATCGCACCCCACAGGGACTGATCAGCCCCAGCATTTT. The chain is built from TRBV27 and TRBJ1-5, with D possibly TRBD1 on 6 matching bases. The V end lost 0 bases, the J end lost 5 bases, and 17 bases lay between the germline ends. CDR1 is MNHEY, CDR2 SMNVEV, per germline (reference sequence). The CDR3 consists of 17 residues.

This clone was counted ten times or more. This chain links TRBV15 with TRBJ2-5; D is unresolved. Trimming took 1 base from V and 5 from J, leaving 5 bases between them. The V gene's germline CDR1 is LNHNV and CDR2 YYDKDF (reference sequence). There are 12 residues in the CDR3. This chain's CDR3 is CATSRGFETQYF. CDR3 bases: TGTGCCACCAGCAGAGGTTTCGAGACCCAGTACTTC.

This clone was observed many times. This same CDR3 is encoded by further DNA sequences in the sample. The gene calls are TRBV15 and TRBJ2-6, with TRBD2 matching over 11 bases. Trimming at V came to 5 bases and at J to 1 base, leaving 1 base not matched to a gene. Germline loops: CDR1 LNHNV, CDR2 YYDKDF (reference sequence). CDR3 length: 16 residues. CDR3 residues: CATSVAGGSGANVLTF. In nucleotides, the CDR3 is TGTGCCACCAGCGTAGCGGGAGGGTCTGGGGCCAACGTCCTGACTTTC.

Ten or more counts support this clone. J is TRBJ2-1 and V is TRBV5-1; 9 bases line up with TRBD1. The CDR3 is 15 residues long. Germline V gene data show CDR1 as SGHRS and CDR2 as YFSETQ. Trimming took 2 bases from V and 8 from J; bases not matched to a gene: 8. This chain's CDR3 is CASSLQGAGVDEQFF. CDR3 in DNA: TGCGCCAGCAGCTTACAGGGGGCAGGTGTGGATGAGCAGTTCTTC.

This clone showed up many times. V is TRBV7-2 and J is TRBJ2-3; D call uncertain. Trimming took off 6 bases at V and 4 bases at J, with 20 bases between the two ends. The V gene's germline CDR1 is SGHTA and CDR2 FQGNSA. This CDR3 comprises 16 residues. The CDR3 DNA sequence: TGTGCCAGCAGACTATCTCTCACCGTTGGGGCAGATACGCAGTATTTT. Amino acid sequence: CASRLSLTVGADTQYF.

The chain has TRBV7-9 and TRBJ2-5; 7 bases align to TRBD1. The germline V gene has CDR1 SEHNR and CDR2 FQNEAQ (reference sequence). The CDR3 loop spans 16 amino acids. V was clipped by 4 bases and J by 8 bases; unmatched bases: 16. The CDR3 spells CASSSPGQWAGDTQYF. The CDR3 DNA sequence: TGTGCCAGCAGCTCACCGGGACAGTGGGCAGGAGATACCCAGTACTTC.

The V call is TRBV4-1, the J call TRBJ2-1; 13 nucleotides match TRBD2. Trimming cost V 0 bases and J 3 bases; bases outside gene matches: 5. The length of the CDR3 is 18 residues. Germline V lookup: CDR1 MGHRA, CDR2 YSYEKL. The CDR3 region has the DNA TGCGCCAGCAGCCAAGATCGGGGACTAGCGGGAATCTACAATGAGCAGTTCTTC. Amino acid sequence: CASSQDRGLAGIYNEQFF.

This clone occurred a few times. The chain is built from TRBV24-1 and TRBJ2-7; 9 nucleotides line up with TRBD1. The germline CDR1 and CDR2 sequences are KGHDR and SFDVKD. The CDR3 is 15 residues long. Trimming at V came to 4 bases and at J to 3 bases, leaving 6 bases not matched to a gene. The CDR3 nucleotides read TGTGCCACCAGTGAATGGACAGGGGCGGGCTACGAGCAGTACTTC. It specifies CATSEWTGAGYEQYF.

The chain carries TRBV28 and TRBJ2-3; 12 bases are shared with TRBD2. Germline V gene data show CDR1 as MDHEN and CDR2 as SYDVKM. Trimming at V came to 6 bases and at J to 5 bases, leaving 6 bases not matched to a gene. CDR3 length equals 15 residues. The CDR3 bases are TGTGCCAGCAGCACGACTAGCGGGAGTGTAGATACGCAGTATTTT. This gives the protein CASSTTSGSVDTQYF.

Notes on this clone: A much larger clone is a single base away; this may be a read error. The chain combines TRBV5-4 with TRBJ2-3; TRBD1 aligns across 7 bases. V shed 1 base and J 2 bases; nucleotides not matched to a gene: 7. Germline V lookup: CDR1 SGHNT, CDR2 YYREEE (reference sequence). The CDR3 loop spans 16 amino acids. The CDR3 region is CASSLQGVGFTDTQYF. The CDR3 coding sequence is TGTGCCAGCAGCTTGCAGGGGGTAGGATTCACAGATACGCAGTATTTT. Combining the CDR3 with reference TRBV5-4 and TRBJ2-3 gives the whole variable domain ETGVTQSPTHLIKTRGQQVTLRCSSQSGHNTVSWYQQALGQGPQFIFQYYREEENGRGNFPPRFSGLQFPNYSSELNVNALELDDSALYLCASSLQGVGFTDTQYFGPGTRLTVL.

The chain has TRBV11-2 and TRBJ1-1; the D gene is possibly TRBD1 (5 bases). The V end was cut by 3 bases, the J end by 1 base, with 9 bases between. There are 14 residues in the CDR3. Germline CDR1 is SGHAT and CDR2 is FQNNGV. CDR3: CASSFVRENTEAFF. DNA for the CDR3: TGTGCCAGCAGCTTCGTCAGGGAGAACACTGAAGCTTTCTTT.

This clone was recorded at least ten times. CDR3 DNA: TGTGCCAGCAGCGGTGAGGACTTGAGTCGGGAAAAACTGTTTTTT. Protein sequence: CASSGEDLSREKLFF. The chain carries TRBV9 and TRBJ1-4; D uncertain. The germline V gene encodes CDR1 SGDLS and CDR2 YYNGEE. V gave up 3 bases and J gave up 8 bases, with 17 bases separating them. There are 15 residues in the CDR3.

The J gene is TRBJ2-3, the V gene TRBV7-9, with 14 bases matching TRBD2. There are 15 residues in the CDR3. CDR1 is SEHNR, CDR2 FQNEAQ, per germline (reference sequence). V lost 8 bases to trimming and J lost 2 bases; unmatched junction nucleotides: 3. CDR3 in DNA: TGTGCCAGCTGGGGACTAGCGGGGGACACAGATACGCAGTATTTT. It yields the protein CASWGLAGDTDTQYF.

The CDR3 nucleotides are TGTGCCAGTCAAGACAGGGGGCGCGGTAACGCCGGGGAGCTGTTTTTT. Its translation: CASQDRGRGNAGELFF. The chain recombines TRBV19 with TRBJ2-2, with 10 bases fitting TRBD1. The CDR3 consists of 16 residues. Germline values: CDR1 LNHDA, CDR2 SQIVND (reference sequence). J gave up 6 bases and V 8 bases, and 12 bases lay outside the gene matches.

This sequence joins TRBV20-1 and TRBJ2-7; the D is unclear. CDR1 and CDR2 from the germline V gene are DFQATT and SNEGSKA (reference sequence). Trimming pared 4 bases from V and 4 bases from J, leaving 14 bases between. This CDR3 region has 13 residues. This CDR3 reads CSATFGSSYEQYF. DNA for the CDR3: TGCAGTGCTACTTTTGGTAGCTCATACGAGCAGTACTTC.

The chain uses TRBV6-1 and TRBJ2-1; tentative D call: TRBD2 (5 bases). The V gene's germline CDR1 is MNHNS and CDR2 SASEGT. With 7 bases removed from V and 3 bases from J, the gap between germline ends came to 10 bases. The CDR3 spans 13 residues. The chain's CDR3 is CASNPGYYNEQFF. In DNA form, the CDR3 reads TGTGCCAGCAATCCGGGATACTACAATGAGCAGTTCTTC.

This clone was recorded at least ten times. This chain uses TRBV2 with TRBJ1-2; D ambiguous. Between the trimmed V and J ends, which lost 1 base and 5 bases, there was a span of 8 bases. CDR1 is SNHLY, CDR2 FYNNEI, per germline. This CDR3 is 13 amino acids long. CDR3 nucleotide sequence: TGTGCCAGCAGTGAAGACCCAGCTTATGGCTACACCTTC. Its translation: CASSEDPAYGYTF.

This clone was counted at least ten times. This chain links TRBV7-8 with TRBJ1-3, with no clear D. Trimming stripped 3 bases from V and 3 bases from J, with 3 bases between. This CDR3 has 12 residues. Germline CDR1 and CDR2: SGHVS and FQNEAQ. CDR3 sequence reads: CASSFNGNTIYF. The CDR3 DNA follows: TGTGCCAGCAGCTTCAATGGAAACACCATATATTTT.

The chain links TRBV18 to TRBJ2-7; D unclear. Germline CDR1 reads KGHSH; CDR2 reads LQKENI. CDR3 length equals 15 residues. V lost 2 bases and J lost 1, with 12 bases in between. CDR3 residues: CASSPSPGRSYEQYV. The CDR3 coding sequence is TGTGCCAGCTCACCATCTCCGGGTCGGTCCTACGAGCAGTACGTC.

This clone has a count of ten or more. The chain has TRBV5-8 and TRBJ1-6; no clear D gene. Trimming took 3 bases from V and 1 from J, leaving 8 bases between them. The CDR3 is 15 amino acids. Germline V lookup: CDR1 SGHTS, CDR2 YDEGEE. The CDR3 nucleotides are TGTGCCAGCAGCTCGCACACATCCTATAATTCACCCCTCCACTTT. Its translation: CASSSHTSYNSPLHF.

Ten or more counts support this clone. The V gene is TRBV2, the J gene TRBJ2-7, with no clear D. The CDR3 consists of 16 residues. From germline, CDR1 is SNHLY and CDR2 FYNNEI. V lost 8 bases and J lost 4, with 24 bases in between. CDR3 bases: TGTGCCAGCTATGGTCTATCTGAGAAGGATCTATACGAGCAGTACTTC. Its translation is CASYGLSEKDLYEQYF. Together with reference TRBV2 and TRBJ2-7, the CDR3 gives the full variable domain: EPEVTQTPSHQVTQMGQEVILRCVPISNHLYFYWYRQILGQKVEFLVSFYNNEISEKSEIFDDQFSVERPDGSNFTLKIRSTKLEDSAMYFCASYGLSEKDLYEQYFGPGTRLTVT.

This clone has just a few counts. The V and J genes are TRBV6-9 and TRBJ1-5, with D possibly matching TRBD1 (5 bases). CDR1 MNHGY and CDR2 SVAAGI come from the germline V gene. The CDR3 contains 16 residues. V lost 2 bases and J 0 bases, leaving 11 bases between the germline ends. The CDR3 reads CASSYPKGNSNQPQHF. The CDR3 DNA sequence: TGTGCCAGCAGTTATCCAAAGGGGAATAGCAATCAGCCCCAGCATTTT.

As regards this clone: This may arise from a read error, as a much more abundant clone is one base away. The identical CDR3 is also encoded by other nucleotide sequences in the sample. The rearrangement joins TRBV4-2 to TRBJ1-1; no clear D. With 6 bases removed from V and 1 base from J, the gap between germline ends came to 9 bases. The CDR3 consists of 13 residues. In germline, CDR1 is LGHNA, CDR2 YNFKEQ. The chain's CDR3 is CASSTLGNTEAFF. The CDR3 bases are TGTGCCAGCAGTACACTGGGGAACACTGAAGCTTTCTTT.

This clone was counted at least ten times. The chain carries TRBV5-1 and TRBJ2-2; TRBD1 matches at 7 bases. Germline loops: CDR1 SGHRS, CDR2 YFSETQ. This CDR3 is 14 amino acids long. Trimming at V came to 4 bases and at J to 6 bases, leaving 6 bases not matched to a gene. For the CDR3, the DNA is TGCGCCAGCAGCACTAAACAGGGGCCCGGGGAGCTGTTTTTT. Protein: CASSTKQGPGELFF.

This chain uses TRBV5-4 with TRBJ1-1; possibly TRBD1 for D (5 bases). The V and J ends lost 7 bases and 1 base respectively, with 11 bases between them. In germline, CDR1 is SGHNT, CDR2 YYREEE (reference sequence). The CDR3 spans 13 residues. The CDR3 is CASLGLGNTEAFF. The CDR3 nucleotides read TGTGCCAGCCTGGGGCTCGGGAACACTGAAGCTTTCTTT.

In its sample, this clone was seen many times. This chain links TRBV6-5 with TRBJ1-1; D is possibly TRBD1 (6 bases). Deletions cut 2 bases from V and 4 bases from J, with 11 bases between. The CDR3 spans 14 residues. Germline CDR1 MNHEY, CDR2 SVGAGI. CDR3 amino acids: CASSYEGRGTEAFF. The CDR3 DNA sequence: TGTGCCAGCAGTTACGAGGGCAGGGGCACTGAAGCTTTCTTT.

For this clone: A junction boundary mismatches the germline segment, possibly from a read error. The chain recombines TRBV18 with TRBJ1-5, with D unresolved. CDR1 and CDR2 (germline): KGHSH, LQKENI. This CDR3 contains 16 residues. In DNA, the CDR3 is TGTGCCAGCTCACCACCAGGTCAGAGAAGCAATAAGCCCCAGCATTTT. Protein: CASSPPGQRSNKPQHF. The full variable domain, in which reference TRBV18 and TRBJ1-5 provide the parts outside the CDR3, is NAGVMQNPRHLVRRRGQEARLRCSPMKGHSHVYWYRQLPEEGLKFMVYLQKENIIDESGMPKERFSAEFPKEGPSILRIQQVVRGDSAAYFCASSPPGQRSNKPQHFGDGTRLSIL.

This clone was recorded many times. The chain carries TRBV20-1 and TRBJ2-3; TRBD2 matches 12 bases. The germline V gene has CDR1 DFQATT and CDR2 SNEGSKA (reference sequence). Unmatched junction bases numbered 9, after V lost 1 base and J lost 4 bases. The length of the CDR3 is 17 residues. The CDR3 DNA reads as TGCAGTGCTAGAGCTAGCGGGAGGGCCGGGTTGGCAGATACGCAGTATTTT. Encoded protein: CSARASGRAGLADTQYF.